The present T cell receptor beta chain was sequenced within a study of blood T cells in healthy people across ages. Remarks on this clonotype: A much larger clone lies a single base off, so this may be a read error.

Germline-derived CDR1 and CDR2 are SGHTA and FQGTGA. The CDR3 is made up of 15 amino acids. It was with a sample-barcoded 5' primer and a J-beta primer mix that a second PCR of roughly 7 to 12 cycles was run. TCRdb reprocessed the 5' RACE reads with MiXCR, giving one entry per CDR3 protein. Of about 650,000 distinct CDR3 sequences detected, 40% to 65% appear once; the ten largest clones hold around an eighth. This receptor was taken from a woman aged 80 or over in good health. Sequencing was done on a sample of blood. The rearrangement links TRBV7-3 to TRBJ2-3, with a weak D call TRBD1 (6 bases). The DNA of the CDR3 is TGTGTCAGCAGCCAAGCACAGGGTAGCACAGATACGCAGTATTTT. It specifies CVSSQAQGSTDTQYF.